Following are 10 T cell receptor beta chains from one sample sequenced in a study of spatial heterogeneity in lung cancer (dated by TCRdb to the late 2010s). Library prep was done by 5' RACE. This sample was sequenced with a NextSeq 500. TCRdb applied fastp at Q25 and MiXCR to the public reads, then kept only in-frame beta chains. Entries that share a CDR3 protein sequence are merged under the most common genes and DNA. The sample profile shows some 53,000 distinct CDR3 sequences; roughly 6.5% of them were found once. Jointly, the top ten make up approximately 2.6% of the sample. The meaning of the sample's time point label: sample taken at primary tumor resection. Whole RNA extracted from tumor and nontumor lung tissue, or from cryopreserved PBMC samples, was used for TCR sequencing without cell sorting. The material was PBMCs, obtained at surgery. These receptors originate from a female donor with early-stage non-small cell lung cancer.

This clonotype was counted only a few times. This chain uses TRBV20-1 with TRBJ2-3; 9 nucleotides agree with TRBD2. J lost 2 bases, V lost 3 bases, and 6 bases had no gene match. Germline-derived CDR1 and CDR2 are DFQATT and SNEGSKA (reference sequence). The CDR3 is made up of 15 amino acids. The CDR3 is CSARPLAGLTDTQYF. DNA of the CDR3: TGCAGTGCTAGGCCCCTAGCGGGGCTCACAGATACGCAGTATTTT.

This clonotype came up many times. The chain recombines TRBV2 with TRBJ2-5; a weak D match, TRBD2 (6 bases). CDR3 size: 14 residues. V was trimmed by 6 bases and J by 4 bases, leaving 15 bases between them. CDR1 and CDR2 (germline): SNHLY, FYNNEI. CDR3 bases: TGTGCCAGCAGGGGGAGGAGAGGGCGAGAGACCCAGTACTTC. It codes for CASRGRRGRETQYF. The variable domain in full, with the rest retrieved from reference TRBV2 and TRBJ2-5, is EPEVTQTPSHQVTQMGQEVILRCVPISNHLYFYWYRQILGQKVEFLVSFYNNEISEKSEIFDDQFSVERPDGSNFTLKIRSTKLEDSAMYFCASRGRRGRETQYFGPGTRLLVL.

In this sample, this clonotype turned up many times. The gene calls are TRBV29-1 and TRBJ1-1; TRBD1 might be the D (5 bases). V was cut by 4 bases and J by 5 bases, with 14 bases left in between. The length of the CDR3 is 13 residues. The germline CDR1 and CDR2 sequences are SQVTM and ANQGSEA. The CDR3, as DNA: TGCAGCGTTGCCCCGGGACGATGGACTGAAGCTTTCTTT. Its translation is CSVAPGRWTEAFF.

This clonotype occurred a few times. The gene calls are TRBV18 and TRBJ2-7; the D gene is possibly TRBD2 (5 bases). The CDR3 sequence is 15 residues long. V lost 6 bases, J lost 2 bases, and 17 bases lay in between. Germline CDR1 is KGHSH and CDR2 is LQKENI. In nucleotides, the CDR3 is TGTGCCAGCTCCCGGGGAGTTGGTGGTCCCTACGAGCAGTACTTC. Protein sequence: CASSRGVGGPYEQYF. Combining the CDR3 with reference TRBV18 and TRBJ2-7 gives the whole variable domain NAGVMQNPRHLVRRRGQEARLRCSPMKGHSHVYWYRQLPEEGLKFMVYLQKENIIDESGMPKERFSAEFPKEGPSILRIQQVVRGDSAAYFCASSRGVGGPYEQYFGPGTRLTVT.

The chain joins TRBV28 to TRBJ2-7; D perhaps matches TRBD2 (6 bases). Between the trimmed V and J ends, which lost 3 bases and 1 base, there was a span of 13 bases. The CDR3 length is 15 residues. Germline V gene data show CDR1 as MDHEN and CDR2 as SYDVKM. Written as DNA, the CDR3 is TGTGCCAGCAGTTTCGGGGGACTTCTATCCTACGAGCAGTACTTC. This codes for CASSFGGLLSYEQYF.

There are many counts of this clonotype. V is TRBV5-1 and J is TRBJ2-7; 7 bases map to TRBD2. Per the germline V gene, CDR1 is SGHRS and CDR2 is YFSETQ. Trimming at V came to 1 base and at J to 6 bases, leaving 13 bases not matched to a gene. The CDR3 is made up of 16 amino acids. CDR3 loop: CASSLQFGAGVREQYF. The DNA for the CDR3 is TGCGCCAGCAGCTTGCAATTTGGTGCGGGGGTTCGCGAGCAGTACTTC.

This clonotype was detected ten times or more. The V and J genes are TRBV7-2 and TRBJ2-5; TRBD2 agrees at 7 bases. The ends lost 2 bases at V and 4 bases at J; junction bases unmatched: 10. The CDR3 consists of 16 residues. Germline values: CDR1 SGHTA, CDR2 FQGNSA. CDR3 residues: CASSLQSGGGRETQYF. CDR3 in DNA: TGTGCCAGCAGCTTACAGTCTGGCGGGGGACGAGAGACCCAGTACTTC.

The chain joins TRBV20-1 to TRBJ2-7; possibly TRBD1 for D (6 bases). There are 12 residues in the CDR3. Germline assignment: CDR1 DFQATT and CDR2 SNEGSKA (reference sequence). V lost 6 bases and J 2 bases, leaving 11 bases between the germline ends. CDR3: CSAQGLAYEQYF. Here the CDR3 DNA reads TGCAGTGCCCAGGGGCTCGCCTACGAGCAGTACTTC.

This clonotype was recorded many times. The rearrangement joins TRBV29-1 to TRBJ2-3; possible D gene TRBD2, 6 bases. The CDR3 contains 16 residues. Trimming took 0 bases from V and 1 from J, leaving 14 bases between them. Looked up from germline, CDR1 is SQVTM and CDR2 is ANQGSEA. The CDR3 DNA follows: TGCAGCGTTGAAGATCTGATGCGGGGACGCACAGATACGCAGTATTTT. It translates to CSVEDLMRGRTDTQYF.

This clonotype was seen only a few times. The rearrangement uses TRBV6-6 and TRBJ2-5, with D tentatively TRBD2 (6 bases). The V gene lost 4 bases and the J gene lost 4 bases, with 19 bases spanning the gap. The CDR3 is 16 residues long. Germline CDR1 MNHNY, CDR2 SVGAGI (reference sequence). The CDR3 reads CASSFTGLRHRETQYF. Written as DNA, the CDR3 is TGTGCCAGCAGTTTCACAGGACTAAGGCACAGAGAGACCCAGTACTTC.